This entry lists 26 T cell receptor beta chains sequenced from one sample in a study of T cell changes during pregnancy in multiple sclerosis. Produced via immunoSEQ multiplex PCR; TCRdb's table is partial and in-frame only. The table shows roughly 50,000 clones, with 90% to 95% occurring only once. Sequenced here: CD4+ T cells from peripheral blood mononuclear cells, sampled after pregnancy. The receptors originated from a female donor with multiple sclerosis, enrolled in a pregnancy study.

V and J are TRBV5-4 and TRBJ2-7, with TRBD1 matching 7 bases. With 1 base clipped from V and 2 bases from J, the junction kept 3 bases outside the gene matches. CDR1 is SGHNT, CDR2 YYREEE, per germline (reference sequence). The CDR3 sequence is 14 residues long. In DNA form, the CDR3 reads TGTGCCAGCAGCTTGCTGGGACAGCCCTACGAGCAGTACTTC. Translated, it gives CASSLLGQPYEQYF.

This clone was picked up one time. The rearrangement uses TRBV6-5 and TRBJ1-2, with 7 bases aligning to TRBD1. Germline V gene lookup returns CDR1 MNHEY and CDR2 SVGAGI. The CDR3 loop spans 15 amino acids. V was pared by 0 bases and J by 2 bases, with 3 bases of the junction left unmatched. CDR3 amino acids: CASSYSVGGNYGYTF. In DNA, the CDR3 is TGTGCCAGCAGTTACTCGGTAGGGGGCAACTATGGCTACACCTTC.

J is TRBJ2-5 and V is TRBV7-2; possible D gene TRBD2, 6 bases. CDR3 length: 15 amino acids. The V end was cut by 6 bases, the J end by 4 bases, with 18 bases between. Germline CDR1 SGHTA, CDR2 FQGNSA. CDR3 region: CASSSTVGGVETQYF. The CDR3, as DNA: TGTGCCAGCAGTTCGACGGTGGGAGGTGTAGAGACCCAGTACTTC.

J is TRBJ2-1 and V is TRBV11-2, with D possibly matching TRBD1 (6 bases). The CDR3 consists of 15 residues. CDR1 and CDR2 (germline): SGHAT, FQNNGV. V lost 5 bases and J 5 bases, leaving 16 bases between the germline ends. The CDR3 region has the DNA TGTGCCAGCAGCGTTTACAGGGCCGGGCACAATGAGCAGTTCTTC. This gives the protein CASSVYRAGHNEQFF.

The gene calls are TRBV5-1 and TRBJ1-3; D remains unclear. Looked up from germline, CDR1 is SGHRS and CDR2 is YFSETQ. With 0 bases removed from V and 0 bases from J, the gap between germline ends came to 7 bases. This CDR3 comprises 15 residues. CDR3 loop: CASSLDGNSGNTIYF. The CDR3 DNA reads as TGCGCCAGCAGCTTGGACGGTAACTCTGGAAACACCATATATTTT.

The chain couples TRBV28 to TRBJ1-2; 7 bases align to TRBD1. V shed 7 bases and J 8 bases; nucleotides not matched to a gene: 10. The V gene's germline CDR1 is MDHEN and CDR2 SYDVKM. The CDR3 loop spans 13 amino acids. As DNA, the CDR3 is TGTGCCAGCAAAGCCTCCGACAGGGAGGGCTACACCTTC. Protein sequence: CASKASDREGYTF.

The CDR3 region has the DNA TGTGCCAGCAGCCAAGCGGGACTAGCGTCCTACAATGAGCAGTTCTTC. It is translated as CASSQAGLASYNEQFF. The V and J genes are TRBV11-2 and TRBJ2-1; TRBD2 matches 10 bases. This CDR3 has 16 residues. V shed 5 bases, J shed 1 base, and the junction held 5 bases outside the gene matches. Per germline, CDR1 SGHAT and CDR2 FQNNGV.

The chain's CDR3 is CASSSRVNEQFF. In nucleotides, the CDR3 is TGTGCCAGCAGCTCCAGGGTAAATGAGCAGTTCTTC. The chain has TRBV7-3 and TRBJ2-1; perhaps TRBD1 as D (5 bases). The ends were cut back, 4 bases at V and 7 bases at J, with 8 bases in the middle. Germline V CDR1 and CDR2: SGHTA, FQGTGA. The CDR3 has 12 residues.

The V call is TRBV4-1, the J call TRBJ2-7; weak D call: TRBD2 (6 bases). CDR3 length: 14 residues. V lost 5 bases, J lost 1 base, and 12 bases lay in between. CDR1 is MGHRA and CDR2 is YSYEKL in the germline V gene. In DNA form, the CDR3 reads TGCGCCAGCAGCTCACGGGAGAGGTCCTACGAGCAGTACTTC. Protein product: CASSSRERSYEQYF.

The chain employs TRBV28 and TRBJ2-7; D remains ambiguous. The CDR3 is 13 residues long. Germline loops: CDR1 MDHEN, CDR2 SYDVKM. V dropped 1 base and J dropped 6 bases, with 10 bases sitting between them. CDR3 bases: TGTGCCAGCAGTTTATACGGTCGCCCCGAGCAGTACTTC. This translates into CASSLYGRPEQYF.

As to this clone: The sample carries other DNA sequences with the same CDR3. The chain recombines TRBV5-1 with TRBJ2-7; 9 nucleotides match TRBD2. The CDR3 is made up of 14 amino acids. V shed 5 bases and J 3 bases; nucleotides not matched to a gene: 6. Germline CDR1 reads SGHRS; CDR2 reads YFSETQ. The CDR3 coding sequence is TGCGCCAGCAGTCAGACTAGCGGATACTACGAGCAGTACTTC. It encodes CASSQTSGYYEQYF.

This rearrangement joins TRBV4-1 to TRBJ2-3; 10 bases agree with TRBD2. The CDR3 extends over 15 amino acids. V gave up 2 bases and J gave up 5 bases; unmatched junction bases: 4. Germline assignment: CDR1 MGHRA and CDR2 YSYEKL. This CDR3 is CASSQLAGVLDTQYF. The CDR3 nucleotides are TGCGCCAGCAGCCAACTAGCGGGAGTTCTAGATACGCAGTATTTT.

The rearrangement links TRBV12-5 to TRBJ1-2; D remains ambiguous. V shed 3 bases and J shed 8 bases, with 13 bases lying between them. This CDR3 region has 13 residues. Germline V gene data show CDR1 as LGHNT and CDR2 as FRNRAP. The CDR3 nucleotides read TGTGCTAGTGGTTTCAGCGGGGATTCGGGCTACACCTTC. Translated, it gives CASGFSGDSGYTF.

This clone was detected only once. The chain employs TRBV5-1 and TRBJ2-3, with 9 bases identical to TRBD2. The germline gives CDR1 SGHRS, CDR2 YFSETQ. This CDR3 contains 15 residues. V shed 2 bases and J 5 bases; nucleotides not matched to a gene: 6. The DNA of the CDR3 is TGCGCCAGCAGCTTTTCTCTAGCGGGGAAAGATACGCAGTATTTT. It is translated as CASSFSLAGKDTQYF.

The chain combines TRBV7-9 with TRBJ2-1; tentative D call: TRBD2 (5 bases). Germline V gene data show CDR1 as SEHNR and CDR2 as FQNEAQ (reference sequence). The CDR3 is 14 amino acids. V gave up 3 bases and J gave up 7 bases, with 13 bases separating them. The CDR3: CASSLSSLYNEQFF. The CDR3 DNA follows: TGTGCCAGCAGCTTGTCTAGCCTCTATAATGAGCAGTTCTTC. Drawing the rest from reference TRBV7-9 and TRBJ2-1, the complete variable domain is DTGVSQNPRHKITKRGQNVTFRCDPISEHNRLYWYRQTLGQGPEFLTYFQNEAQLEKSRLLSDRFSAERPKGSFSTLEIQRTEQGDSAMYLCASSLSSLYNEQFFGPGTRLTVL.

The chain joins TRBV5-1 to TRBJ2-5, with 8 positions matching TRBD1. In germline, CDR1 is SGHRS, CDR2 YFSETQ. Trimming took 4 bases from V and 5 from J; bases not matched to a gene: 7. This CDR3 region has 14 residues. The CDR3 reads CASSHGQGRETQYF. In nucleotides, the CDR3 is TGCGCCAGCAGCCACGGACAGGGAAGGGAGACCCAGTACTTC.

V is TRBV5-4 and J is TRBJ1-2; 10 positions agree with TRBD1. The CDR3 consists of 14 residues. Losses at the gene ends were 3 bases for V and 5 bases for J; bases not matched to a gene: 4. The germline V gene encodes CDR1 SGHNT and CDR2 YYREEE (reference sequence). Here the CDR3 DNA reads TGTGCCAGCAGCTCGGACAGGGGGAGATATGGCTACACCTTC. This sequence encodes CASSSDRGRYGYTF.

The V gene is TRBV6-1, the J gene TRBJ1-1, with D possibly matching TRBD1 (5 bases). Germline V gene lookup returns CDR1 MNHNS and CDR2 SASEGT. V dropped 1 base and J dropped 0 bases, with 12 bases sitting between them. The CDR3 contains 16 residues. CDR3 nucleotides: TGTGCCAGCAGTGAAGAATGGGGCCGACTGAACACTGAAGCTTTCTTT. It translates to CASSEEWGRLNTEAFF.

This clone has a single count. The chain employs TRBV27 and TRBJ2-1; 12 bases are a match to TRBD2. Trimming removed 1 base from V and 14 bases from J; junction bases left unmatched: 15. Germline lookup yields CDR1 MNHEY and CDR2 SMNVEV (reference sequence). The CDR3 consists of 17 residues. The CDR3 sequence is CASSLLSGTSGPFGEFF. The CDR3 region has the DNA TGTGCCAGCAGTTTATTGTCCGGGACTAGCGGGCCATTCGGGGAGTTCTTC.

The chain links TRBV28 to TRBJ1-4, with D maybe TRBD1 (6 bases). The ends were cut back, 5 bases at V and 3 bases at J, with 13 bases in the middle. The CDR3 runs to 15 residues. The V gene's germline CDR1 is MDHEN and CDR2 SYDVKM. The CDR3 coding sequence is TGTGCCAGCAGTCGAACAGGGTCGGCTAATGAAAAACTGTTTTTT. Its protein product is CASSRTGSANEKLFF. The full variable domain, with the rest looked up from reference TRBV28 and TRBJ1-4, is DVKVTQSSRYLVKRTGEKVFLECVQDMDHENMFWYRQDPGLGLRLIYFSYDVKMKEKGDIPEGYSVSREKKERFSLILESASTNQTSMYLCASSRTGSANEKLFFGSGTQLSVL.

CDR3: CASTLGTVSGANVLTF. CDR3 nucleotides: TGTGCCAGTACCCTAGGGACAGTGTCTGGGGCCAACGTCCTGACTTTC. The chain uses TRBV19 and TRBJ2-6, with TRBD1 matching over 7 bases. CDR1 is LNHDA, CDR2 SQIVND, per germline (reference sequence). Unmatched junction bases numbered 7, after V lost 7 bases and J lost 1 base. The CDR3 has 16 amino acids.

The chain links TRBV7-2 to TRBJ1-3; a possible D gene is TRBD1 (5 bases). V gave up 1 base and J gave up 0 bases, with 10 bases separating them. The CDR3 extends over 16 amino acids. Per germline, CDR1 SGHTA and CDR2 FQGNSA. The chain's CDR3 is CASSLVGQLSGNTIYF. CDR3 DNA sequence: TGTGCCAGCAGCTTAGTGGGGCAGCTCTCTGGAAACACCATATATTTT.

The rearrangement uses TRBV28 and TRBJ2-7, with 9 bases lining up with TRBD1. CDR1 and CDR2 (germline): MDHEN, SYDVKM. The CDR3 contains 16 residues. With 2 bases clipped from V and 5 bases from J, the junction kept 10 bases outside the gene matches. The CDR3 nucleotides are TGTGCCAGCAGTTTACCTACCGGGACAGGGCCCGACGAGCAGTACTTC. Protein: CASSLPTGTGPDEQYF. Full variable domain (outside the CDR3, taken from reference TRBV28 and TRBJ2-7): DVKVTQSSRYLVKRTGEKVFLECVQDMDHENMFWYRQDPGLGLRLIYFSYDVKMKEKGDIPEGYSVSREKKERFSLILESASTNQTSMYLCASSLPTGTGPDEQYFGPGTRLTVT.

This CDR3 reads CASSYAGTEEHF. The CDR3 DNA is TGTGCCAGCAGTTATGCCGGGACAGAGGAGCATTTT. The gene calls are TRBV6-6 and TRBJ1-5; the match to TRBD1 covers 7 bases. The ends lost 3 bases at V and 14 bases at J; junction bases unmatched: 7. CDR1 and CDR2 from the germline V gene are MNHNY and SVGAGI (reference sequence). CDR3 length: 12 amino acids.

This chain connects TRBV18 to TRBJ2-1, with 11 bases that match TRBD2. With V trimmed by 7 bases and J by 8 bases, 16 bases remained unmatched. Germline V CDR1 and CDR2: KGHSH, LQKENI. The length of the CDR3 is 17 residues. This chain's CDR3 is CASFRTKTSGMIYEQFF. The DNA of the CDR3 is TGTGCCAGCTTCAGGACCAAGACTAGCGGGATGATCTATGAGCAGTTCTTC.

The chain has TRBV14 and TRBJ2-1; 8 bases match TRBD1. The V segment lost 4 bases and the J segment 5 bases; nucleotides outside the gene matches: 10. CDR1 SGHDN and CDR2 FVKESK come from the germline V gene. The CDR3 length is 16 residues. The CDR3 DNA reads TGTGCCAGCAGCCCGTACAGGGGGAATCTAAACAATGAGCAGTTCTTC. This gives the protein CASSPYRGNLNNEQFF.